This entry is about one T cell receptor (beta chain). Its antigen remains unknown. This sample is part of a study of a mutant IDH1 vaccine in newly diagnosed glioma. As for the study in general: Vaccine administration was initiated 4-6 weeks following radiotherapy alone, or with temozolomide cycles. Study-wide points: The vaccine induced immune responses, and these occurred in 93.3% of patients.

This CDR3 region has 15 residues. Trimming stripped 3 bases from V and 2 bases from J, with 14 bases between. Germline V gene data show CDR1 as MGHRA and CDR2 as YSYEKL. Repertoires were generated with immunoSEQ multiplex PCR, while TCRdb's copy carries only in-frame clones and drops some. The sample has 31,000 or so clones, around 82% seen once; the top ten hold under 30%. Time point here: week 47, end of study. Every single dose of the vaccine, 300 ug of mutant IDH1 20-mer peptide, came with topical imiquimod. The chain carries TRBV4-1 and TRBJ2-7; the D gene is possibly TRBD1 (6 bases). The sample in question was PBMCs, obtained from a glioma patient whose treatment included an IDH1 peptide vaccine. The origin of this receptor is a man aged 25 to 45 with glioma. CDR3 region: CASSQLDSGAYEQYF. The CDR3 DNA reads as TGCGCCAGCAGCCAGCTGGACAGTGGAGCCTACGAGCAGTACTTC.